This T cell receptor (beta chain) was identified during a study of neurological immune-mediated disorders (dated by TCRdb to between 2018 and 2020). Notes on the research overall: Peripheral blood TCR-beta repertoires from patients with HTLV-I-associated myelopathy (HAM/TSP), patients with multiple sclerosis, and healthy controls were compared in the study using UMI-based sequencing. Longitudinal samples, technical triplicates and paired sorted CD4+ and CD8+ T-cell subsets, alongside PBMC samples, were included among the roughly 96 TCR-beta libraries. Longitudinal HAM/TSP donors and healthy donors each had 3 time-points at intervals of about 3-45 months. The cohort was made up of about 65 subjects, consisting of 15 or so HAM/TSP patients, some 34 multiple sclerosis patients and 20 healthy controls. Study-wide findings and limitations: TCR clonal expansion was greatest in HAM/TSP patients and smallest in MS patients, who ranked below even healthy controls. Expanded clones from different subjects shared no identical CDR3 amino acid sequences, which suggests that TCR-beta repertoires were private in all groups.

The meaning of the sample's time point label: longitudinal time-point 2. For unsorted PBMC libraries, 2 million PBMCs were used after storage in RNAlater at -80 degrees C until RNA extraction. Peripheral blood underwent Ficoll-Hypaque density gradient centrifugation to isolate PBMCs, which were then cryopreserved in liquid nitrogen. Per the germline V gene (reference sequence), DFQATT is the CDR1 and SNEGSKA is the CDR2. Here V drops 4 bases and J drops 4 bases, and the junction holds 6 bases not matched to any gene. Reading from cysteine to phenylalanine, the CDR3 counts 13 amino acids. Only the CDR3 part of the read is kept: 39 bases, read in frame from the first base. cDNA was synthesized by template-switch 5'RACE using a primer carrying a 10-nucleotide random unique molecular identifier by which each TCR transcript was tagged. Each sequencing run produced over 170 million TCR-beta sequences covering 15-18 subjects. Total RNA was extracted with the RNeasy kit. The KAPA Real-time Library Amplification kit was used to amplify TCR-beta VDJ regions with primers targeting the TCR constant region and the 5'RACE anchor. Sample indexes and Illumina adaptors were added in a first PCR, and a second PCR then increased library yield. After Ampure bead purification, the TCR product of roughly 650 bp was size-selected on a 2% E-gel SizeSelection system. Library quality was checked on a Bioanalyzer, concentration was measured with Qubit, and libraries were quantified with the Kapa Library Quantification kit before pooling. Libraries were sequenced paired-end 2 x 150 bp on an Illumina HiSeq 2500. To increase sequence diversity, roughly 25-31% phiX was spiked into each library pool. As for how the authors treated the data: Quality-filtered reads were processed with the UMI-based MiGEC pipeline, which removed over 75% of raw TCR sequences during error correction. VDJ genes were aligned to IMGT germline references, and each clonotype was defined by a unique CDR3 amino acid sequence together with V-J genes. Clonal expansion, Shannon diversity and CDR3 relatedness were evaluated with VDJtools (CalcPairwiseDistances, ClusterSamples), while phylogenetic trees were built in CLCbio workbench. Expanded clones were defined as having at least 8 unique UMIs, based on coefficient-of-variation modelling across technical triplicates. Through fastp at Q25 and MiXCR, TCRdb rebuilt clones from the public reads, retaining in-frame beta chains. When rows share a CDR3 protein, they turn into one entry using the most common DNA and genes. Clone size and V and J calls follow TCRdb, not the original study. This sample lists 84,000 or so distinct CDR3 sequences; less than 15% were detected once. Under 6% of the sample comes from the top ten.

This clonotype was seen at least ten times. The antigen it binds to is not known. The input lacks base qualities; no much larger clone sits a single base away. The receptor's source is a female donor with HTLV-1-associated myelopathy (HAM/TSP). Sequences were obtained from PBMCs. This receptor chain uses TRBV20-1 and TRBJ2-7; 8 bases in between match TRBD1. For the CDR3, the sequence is CSATDRDPYEQYF. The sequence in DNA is TGCAGTGCTACGGACAGGGATCCTTACGAGCAGTACTTC.